The 28 T cell receptor beta chains given below trace back to one sample, sequenced in a study of cytomegalovirus exposure and HLA in healthy donors. The PCR was carried out with 60 Vbeta primers and 13 Jbeta primers. Sequencing was performed with immunoSEQ multiplex PCR; in TCRdb, only in-frame clones are kept and a portion is missing. There are 70,000 or so clones in the sample; more than 80% occur only once, and 2% lies in the top ten. Source material: PBMCs. These receptors were obtained from a woman aged 25-40 years in good health and CMV-seronegative.

About this clone itself: Relative to the germline gene, one junction end is altered; a read error may explain this. The chain has TRBV7-9 and TRBJ1-1; 7 nucleotides match TRBD1. This CDR3 region has 12 residues. Germline CDR1 SEHNR, CDR2 FQNEAQ (reference sequence). The CDR3 bases are TGTTCCAGCAGAAAACAGGGGTTTGAAGCTTTCTTT. Its protein is CSSRKQGFEAFF.

CDR3 region: CASSINDFYGYTF. The CDR3, as DNA: TGTGCCAGTAGTATAAACGACTTCTATGGCTACACCTTC. The chain recombines TRBV19 with TRBJ1-2, with D hard to call. Germline assignment: CDR1 LNHDA and CDR2 SQIVND (reference sequence). Trimming pared 2 bases from V and 4 bases from J, leaving 8 bases between. This CDR3 is built from 13 residues.

V and J are TRBV7-4 and TRBJ2-3; 12 bases agree with TRBD2. CDR1 is SGHVT, CDR2 SQSDAQ, per germline. Trimming cost V 6 bases and J 1 base; bases outside gene matches: 8. The CDR3 has 17 amino acids. Written as DNA, the CDR3 is TGTGCCAGCAGGCCTGGACGACTAGCGGGAGGCACAGATACGCAGTATTTT. Translating gives CASRPGRLAGGTDTQYF.

The chain joins TRBV4-3 to TRBJ2-7, with 7 bases matching TRBD1. The J segment lost 3 bases and the V segment lost 0 bases, leaving 8 bases of the junction unmatched. Germline CDR1 and CDR2: LGHNA and YSLEER. The CDR3 has 16 amino acids. CDR3 region: CASSQDRWNRGYEQYF. The CDR3 DNA is TGCGCCAGCAGCCAAGATCGGTGGAACAGGGGCTACGAGCAGTACTTC.

This clone has only a few counts. The chain couples TRBV11-3 to TRBJ2-3; D remains unclear. Germline loops: CDR1 SGHNT, CDR2 YENEEA. Trimming took 0 bases from V and 1 from J, leaving 8 bases between them. The CDR3 totals 15 residues. In DNA, the CDR3 is TGTGCCAGCAGCTTAGATGGGCGACGCACAGATACGCAGTATTTT. It codes for CASSLDGRRTDTQYF. The full variable domain, completed using reference TRBV11-3 and TRBJ2-3, is EAGVVQSPRYKIIEKKQPVAFWCNPISGHNTLYWYLQNLGQGPELLIRYENEEAVDDSQLPKDRFSAERLKGVDSTLKIQPAELGDSAVYLCASSLDGRRTDTQYFGPGTRLTVL.

The rearrangement links TRBV19 to TRBJ2-7; 15 positions agree with TRBD2. The CDR3 is 16 amino acids. Trimming cost V 2 bases and J 5 bases; bases outside gene matches: 4. From germline, CDR1 is LNHDA and CDR2 SQIVND (reference sequence). CDR3 in amino acids: CASSIMGLAGGHEQYF. The CDR3 DNA sequence: TGTGCCAGTAGTATAATGGGACTAGCGGGAGGTCACGAGCAGTACTTC.

This clone was counted a single time. The chain employs TRBV7-9 and TRBJ1-2; no clear D. The V end lost 2 bases, the J end lost 2 bases, and 15 bases lay between the germline ends. Germline-derived CDR1 and CDR2 are SEHNR and FQNEAQ (reference sequence). The CDR3 has 16 residues. The CDR3 DNA sequence: TGTGCCAGCAGCTTATCGGGAAGACCTCCAAACTATGGCTACACCTTC. It codes for CASSLSGRPPNYGYTF.

DNA for the CDR3: TGTGCCAGCAGCTTAGTCCAGGGTTGGGGCTACACCTTC. It is translated as CASSLVQGWGYTF. This rearrangement joins TRBV11-2 to TRBJ1-2; possibly TRBD1 for D (5 bases). Germline V gene data show CDR1 as SGHAT and CDR2 as FQNNGV. The V end was cut by 1 base, the J end by 8 bases, with 11 bases between. The CDR3 is made up of 13 amino acids.

The chain employs TRBV6-5 and TRBJ2-2; tentatively, D is TRBD1 (6 bases). The CDR3 consists of 15 residues. Trimming removed 5 bases at V and 4 bases at J, with 14 bases between. The germline gives CDR1 MNHEY, CDR2 SVGAGI. The CDR3 DNA reads TGTGCCAGCAGTCCCTGGACAGACTTCACCGGGGAGCTGTTTTTT. Translated, it gives CASSPWTDFTGELFF.

This chain uses TRBV7-2 with TRBJ1-4; TRBD1 is a possible D gene (5 bases). Trimming took off 0 bases at V and 0 bases at J, with 11 bases between the two ends. This CDR3 has 17 residues. Germline V gene sequence: CDR1 SGHTA, CDR2 FQGNSA. CDR3 bases: TGTGCCAGCAGCTTAGCCCCAGGGTTTACAACTAATGAAAAACTGTTTTTT. Translating gives CASSLAPGFTTNEKLFF.

The chain employs TRBV2 and TRBJ2-7; TRBD2 is a possible D gene (5 bases). Germline values: CDR1 SNHLY, CDR2 FYNNEI. V dropped 3 bases and J dropped 7 bases, with 16 bases sitting between them. This CDR3 comprises 14 residues. The CDR3 DNA is TGTGCCAGCAGTGAGGTGGGCCCCTCGGGGGAGCAGTACTTC. Translation: CASSEVGPSGEQYF.

The chain recombines TRBV9 with TRBJ2-7; 12 nucleotides agree with TRBD1. Germline loops: CDR1 SGDLS, CDR2 YYNGEE. The CDR3 has 14 residues. V lost 5 bases and J lost 6; bases outside the gene matches: 6. The CDR3 spells CASSAGTGGFEQYF. The CDR3 coding sequence is TGTGCCAGCAGTGCAGGGACAGGGGGCTTCGAGCAGTACTTC.

This chain uses TRBV19 with TRBJ1-4; a possible D gene is TRBD1 (5 bases). CDR3 length: 17 amino acids. Per germline, CDR1 LNHDA and CDR2 SQIVND (reference sequence). Trimming took 7 bases from V and 2 from J, leaving 20 bases between them. The CDR3 region is CASTNRPWSMTNEKLFF. CDR3 nucleotides: TGTGCCAGTACGAACAGGCCGTGGTCCATGACTAATGAAAAACTGTTTTTT.

This rearrangement joins TRBV7-2 to TRBJ2-3; D is perhaps TRBD2 (7 bases). The CDR3 is made up of 14 amino acids. Trimming left V 4 bases short and J 1 base short, with 9 bases between. Germline V CDR1 and CDR2: SGHTA, FQGNSA. The chain's CDR3 is CASSSGGRTDTQYF. The CDR3, as DNA: TGTGCCAGCAGCTCGGGGGGCCGCACAGATACGCAGTATTTT.

The chain combines TRBV14 with TRBJ2-1; D call uncertain. The CDR3 has 15 residues. Germline V gives CDR1 SGHDN, CDR2 FVKESK. V was trimmed by 0 bases and J by 6 bases, leaving 12 bases between them. CDR3 residues: CASSQEPRFRNEQFF. The CDR3 DNA follows: TGTGCCAGCAGCCAAGAACCTAGATTCCGCAATGAGCAGTTCTTC.

The chain joins TRBV10-3 to TRBJ2-1; 7 positions match TRBD2. V lost 0 bases and J lost 2; bases outside the gene matches: 13. This CDR3 has 19 residues. CDR1 and CDR2 from the germline V gene are ENHRY and SYGVKD. For the CDR3, the DNA is TGTGCCATCAGTGAGTCGAGCCTAGCGGCCTCTCGCCCCTACAATGAGCAGTTCTTC. This encodes CAISESSLAASRPYNEQFF.

This clone was detected a few times. The V call is TRBV28, the J call TRBJ1-3; tentatively, D is TRBD1 (5 bases). The CDR3 runs to 14 residues. Germline V gene sequence: CDR1 MDHEN, CDR2 SYDVKM. Deletions cut 2 bases from V and 5 bases from J, with 10 bases between. CDR3 nucleotides: TGTGCCAGCAGTTTAGCAGGGTCAAGAAACACCATATATTTT. It is translated as CASSLAGSRNTIYF.

This sequence joins TRBV2 and TRBJ2-7; TRBD2 is a possible D gene (6 bases). This CDR3 contains 13 residues. CDR1 is SNHLY and CDR2 is FYNNEI in the germline V gene. Trimming removed 7 bases at V and 2 bases at J, with 12 bases between. CDR3 in DNA: TGTGCCAGCACCCGGGAGACAACCTACGAGCAGTACTTC. This gives the protein CASTRETTYEQYF.

The chain carries TRBV19 and TRBJ1-1; D remains unclear. Germline V gene lookup returns CDR1 LNHDA and CDR2 SQIVND (reference sequence). The CDR3 extends over 15 amino acids. V was shortened by 3 bases and J by 5 bases, with 16 bases between the two germline ends. The CDR3 region is CASSISREVGTEAFF. The CDR3 DNA reads as TGTGCCAGTAGTATCTCTCGGGAAGTAGGGACTGAAGCTTTCTTT.

V usage is TRBV28 and J usage is TRBJ2-1; D is unresolved. V was pared by 4 bases and J by 0 bases, with 13 bases between. CDR1 and CDR2 (germline): MDHEN, SYDVKM. This CDR3 comprises 16 residues. Here the CDR3 reads CASSSYTPGSYNEQFF. The CDR3 region has the DNA TGTGCCAGCAGTTCCTATACCCCCGGCTCCTACAATGAGCAGTTCTTC.

V and J are TRBV7-3 and TRBJ2-5; the D gene is possibly TRBD2 (5 bases). Between the trimmed V and J ends, which lost 0 bases and 7 bases, there was a span of 9 bases. Germline values: CDR1 SGHTA, CDR2 FQGTGA. CDR3 length: 13 residues. The CDR3 coding sequence is TGTGCCAGCAGCTTAACGAAAGGAGGGACCCAGTACTTC. Translation gives CASSLTKGGTQYF.

The chain couples TRBV29-1 to TRBJ2-7; a weak D match, TRBD2 (5 bases). The germline CDR1 and CDR2 sequences are SQVTM and ANQGSEA. Trimming pared 3 bases from V and 5 bases from J, leaving 14 bases between. This CDR3 is 13 amino acids long. CDR3: CSVDGESSDEQYF. CDR3 nucleotides: TGCAGCGTTGACGGGGAATCGAGCGACGAGCAGTACTTC.

The rearrangement joins TRBV9 to TRBJ2-5; 8 bases map to TRBD2. J gave up 7 bases and V 0 bases, and 8 bases lay outside the gene matches. The CDR3 is 15 residues long. In germline, CDR1 is SGDLS, CDR2 YYNGEE. The CDR3 reads CASSVVGRAGGTQYF. The CDR3 nucleotides are TGTGCCAGCAGCGTAGTCGGGAGGGCCGGCGGGACCCAGTACTTC. Drawing the rest from reference TRBV9 and TRBJ2-5, the complete variable domain is DSGVTQTPKHLITATGQRVTLRCSPRSGDLSVYWYQQSLDQGLQFLIQYYNGEERAKGNILERFSAQQFPDLHSELNLSSLELGDSALYFCASSVVGRAGGTQYFGPGTRLLVL.

CDR3 sequence: CAWSWAQETQYF. CDR3 nucleotide sequence: TGTGCCTGGAGTTGGGCCCAAGAGACCCAGTACTTC. The genes are TRBV30 and TRBJ2-5; D remains ambiguous. The CDR3 consists of 12 residues. Looked up from germline, CDR1 is GTSNPN and CDR2 is SVGIG (reference sequence). Trimming took off 2 bases at V and 1 base at J, with 5 bases between the two ends.

The chain uses TRBV19 and TRBJ2-1; D gene uncertain. The germline gives CDR1 LNHDA, CDR2 SQIVND (reference sequence). V was cut by 2 bases and J by 4 bases, with 12 bases left in between. There are 15 residues in the CDR3. The CDR3 DNA reads TGTGCCAGTAGTATACCCCTCGCAGGATACAATGAGCAGTTCTTC. It yields the protein CASSIPLAGYNEQFF.

The rearrangement uses TRBV2 and TRBJ2-5; tentative D call: TRBD2 (7 bases). With 3 bases removed from V and 11 bases from J, the gap between germline ends came to 22 bases. This CDR3 is built from 15 residues. Germline-derived CDR1 and CDR2 are SNHLY and FYNNEI. In DNA, the CDR3 is TGTGCCAGCAGTGAGGTGGGACCAGGGGAGGGGGAGCAGTACTTC. It specifies CASSEVGPGEGEQYF.

The chain joins TRBV28 to TRBJ2-1; the D is unclear. CDR1 is MDHEN, CDR2 SYDVKM, per germline. Trimming stripped 3 bases from V and 2 bases from J, with 8 bases between. This CDR3 is built from 14 residues. The CDR3 loop is CASSLAQPYNEQFF. In nucleotides, the CDR3 is TGTGCCAGCAGTTTGGCACAGCCCTACAATGAGCAGTTCTTC.

This clone came up once. The chain combines TRBV27 with TRBJ2-6; TRBD1 might be the D (6 bases). The CDR3 contains 13 residues. Germline V gives CDR1 MNHEY, CDR2 SMNVEV (reference sequence). V was cut by 2 bases and J by 10 bases, with 9 bases left in between. CDR3 loop: CASSLEGVNVLTF. DNA for the CDR3: TGTGCCAGCAGTTTAGAGGGGGTAAACGTCCTGACTTTC.